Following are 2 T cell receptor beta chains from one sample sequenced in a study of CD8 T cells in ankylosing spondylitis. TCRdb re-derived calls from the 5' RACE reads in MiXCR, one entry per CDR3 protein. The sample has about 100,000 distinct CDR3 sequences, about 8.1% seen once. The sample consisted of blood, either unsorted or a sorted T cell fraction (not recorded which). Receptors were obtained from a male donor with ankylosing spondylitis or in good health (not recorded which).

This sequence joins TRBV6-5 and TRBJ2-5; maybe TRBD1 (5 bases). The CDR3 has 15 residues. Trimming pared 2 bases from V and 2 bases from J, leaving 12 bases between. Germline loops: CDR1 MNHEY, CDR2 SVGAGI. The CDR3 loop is CASSYKGDLQETQYF. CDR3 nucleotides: TGTGCCAGCAGTTACAAAGGGGATCTGCAAGAGACCCAGTACTTC.

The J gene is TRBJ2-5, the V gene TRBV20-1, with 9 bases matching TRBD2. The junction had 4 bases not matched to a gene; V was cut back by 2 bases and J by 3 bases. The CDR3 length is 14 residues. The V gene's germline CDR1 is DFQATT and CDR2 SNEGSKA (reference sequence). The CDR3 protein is CSARLAGPKETQYF. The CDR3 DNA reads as TGCAGTGCTAGACTAGCGGGGCCCAAAGAGACCCAGTACTTC.